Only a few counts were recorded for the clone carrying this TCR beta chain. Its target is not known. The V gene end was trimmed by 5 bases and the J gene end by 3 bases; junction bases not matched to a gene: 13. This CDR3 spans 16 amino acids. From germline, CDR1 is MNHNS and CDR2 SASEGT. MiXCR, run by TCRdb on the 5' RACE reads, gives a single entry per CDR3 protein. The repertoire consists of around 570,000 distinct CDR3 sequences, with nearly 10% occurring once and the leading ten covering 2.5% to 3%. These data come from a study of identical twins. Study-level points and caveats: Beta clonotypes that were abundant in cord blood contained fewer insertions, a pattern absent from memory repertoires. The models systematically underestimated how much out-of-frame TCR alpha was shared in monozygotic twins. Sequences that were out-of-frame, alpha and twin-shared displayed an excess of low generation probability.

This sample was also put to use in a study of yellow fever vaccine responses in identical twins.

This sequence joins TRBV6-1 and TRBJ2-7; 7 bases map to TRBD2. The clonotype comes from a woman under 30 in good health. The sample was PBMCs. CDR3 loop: CASSRNPGLSYYEQYF. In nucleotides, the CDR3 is TGTGCCAGCAGTAGGAATCCGGGACTATCTTACTACGAGCAGTACTTC.